These 32 T cell receptor beta chains share one sample of origin, sequenced in a study of cytomegalovirus exposure and HLA in healthy donors. The PCR had 60 Vbeta and 13 Jbeta primers. Method: immunoSEQ multiplex PCR; TCRdb's copy keeps in-frame clones and lacks some. The data show about 190,000 clones, with roughly 75% seen just once and 4% to 5% held by the top ten. The sample taken for sequencing was PBMCs. Source of these receptors: a man younger than 45 in good health and CMV-seropositive.

In its sample, this clone was seen once. The rearrangement links TRBV7-2 to TRBJ2-3; TRBD2 matches at 12 bases. The CDR3 is 18 residues long. Germline CDR1 and CDR2: SGHTA and FQGNSA. V was pared by 4 bases and J by 1 base, with 9 bases of the junction left unmatched. The CDR3 sequence is CASSSPSTSGGGTDTQYF. CDR3 DNA: TGTGCCAGCAGCTCGCCTTCGACTAGCGGGGGAGGCACAGATACGCAGTATTTT.

The gene calls are TRBV25-1 and TRBJ1-3; no clear D gene. Trimming stripped 1 base from V and 0 bases from J, with 16 bases between. The CDR3 is 18 amino acids. Germline-derived CDR1 and CDR2 are MGHDK and SYGVNS. CDR3 DNA: TGTGCCAGCAGTGAATTCCCGGCAGGAGGAAACTCTGGAAACACCATATATTTT. It is translated as CASSEFPAGGNSGNTIYF.

This clone was detected only once. J is TRBJ2-2 and V is TRBV18, with D hard to call. The germline gives CDR1 KGHSH, CDR2 LQKENI. Trimming removed 4 bases at V and 4 bases at J, with 10 bases between. The CDR3 is made up of 14 amino acids. The CDR3 protein is CASSRGVATGELFF. As DNA, the CDR3 is TGTGCCAGCTCACGAGGAGTAGCCACCGGGGAGCTGTTTTTT.

V and J are TRBV4-2 and TRBJ2-5, with 8 positions matching TRBD2. Germline assignment: CDR1 LGHNA and CDR2 YNFKEQ. This CDR3 spans 17 amino acids. V gave up 4 bases and J gave up 11 bases; unmatched junction bases: 21. DNA of the CDR3: TGTGCCAGCAGCCTAGCCGGGAGCGGGAGAGGTTTGAGGGAGCAGTACTTC. Its translation is CASSLAGSGRGLREQYF.

This clone is a singleton in its sample. The V gene is TRBV29-1, the J gene TRBJ1-1, with TRBD1 matching 9 bases. There are 12 residues in the CDR3. Trimming took 8 bases from V and 5 from J; bases not matched to a gene: 6. In germline, CDR1 is SQVTM, CDR2 ANQGSEA. CDR3 coding DNA: TGCAGCACCTTGACAGGGGGAACTGAAGCTTTCTTT. This sequence encodes CSTLTGGTEAFF. Complete variable domain (other parts from reference TRBV29-1 and TRBJ1-1): SAVISQKPSRDICQRGTSLTIQCQVDSQVTMMFWYRQQPGQSLTLIATANQGSEATYESGFVIDKFPISRPNLTFSTLTVSNMSPEDSSIYLCSTLTGGTEAFFGQGTRLTVV.

The genes are TRBV10-3 and TRBJ2-7; 11 nucleotides line up with TRBD2. CDR3 length: 16 residues. The V gene's germline CDR1 is ENHRY and CDR2 SYGVKD. V lost 0 bases, J lost 3 bases, and 4 bases stayed unmatched. CDR3 DNA sequence: TGTGCCATCAGTGAGTCCGGGACTAGCGGCAACTACGAGCAGTACTTC. Translating gives CAISESGTSGNYEQYF.

The chain couples TRBV19 to TRBJ2-7; the D gene is possibly TRBD1 (5 bases). Deletions cut 5 bases from V and 3 bases from J, with 11 bases between. This CDR3 contains 13 residues. Germline V gene sequence: CDR1 LNHDA, CDR2 SQIVND (reference sequence). The DNA for the CDR3 is TGTGCCAGTAGTCAGGGCCCTAACTACGAGCAGTACTTC. The encoded protein is CASSQGPNYEQYF.

This chain's CDR3 is CASSADRGYTF. CDR3 DNA sequence: TGCGCCAGCAGCGCGGACAGGGGTTACACCTTC. The chain is built from TRBV5-1 and TRBJ1-2; 9 bases line up with TRBD1. From germline, CDR1 is SGHRS and CDR2 YFSETQ. Losses at the gene ends were 4 bases for V and 11 bases for J; bases not matched to a gene: 3. The CDR3 is 11 residues long.

The V gene is TRBV5-8, the J gene TRBJ2-5; TRBD2 agrees at 7 bases. Trimming at V came to 4 bases and at J to 4 bases, leaving 10 bases not matched to a gene. Looked up from germline, CDR1 is SGHTS and CDR2 is YDEGEE. The CDR3 is 15 residues long. In DNA, the CDR3 is TGTGCCAGCAGCAAGGGAGGGCGGCGGGGAGAGACCCAGTACTTC. Translated: CASSKGGRRGETQYF.

The V call is TRBV18, the J call TRBJ1-2; TRBD1 is a possible D gene (5 bases). Germline V gives CDR1 KGHSH, CDR2 LQKENI. The CDR3 length is 13 residues. Trimming cost V 2 bases and J 6 bases, with 10 bases left between them. The CDR3 reads CASSPIPGDGYTF. CDR3 coding DNA: TGTGCCAGCTCACCAATCCCGGGGGATGGCTACACCTTC.

Only a few counts were recorded for this clone. The chain combines TRBV11-3 with TRBJ2-1; D is possibly TRBD2 (6 bases). Trimming cost V 4 bases and J 3 bases, with 19 bases left between them. The CDR3 totals 17 residues. In germline, CDR1 is SGHNT, CDR2 YENEEA. CDR3: CASSSSSPLGGYNEQFF. DNA of the CDR3: TGTGCCAGCAGCTCTTCCAGTCCGCTGGGAGGCTACAATGAGCAGTTCTTC.

This clone appeared a few times. This sequence joins TRBV29-1 and TRBJ1-1; 7 bases are shared with TRBD1. Germline CDR1 and CDR2: SQVTM and ANQGSEA. J lost 5 bases, V lost 6 bases, and 12 bases had no gene match. There are 14 residues in the CDR3. As DNA, the CDR3 is TGCAGCGTATGGAGAGGGGGCGCAGATACTGAAGCTTTCTTT. This codes for CSVWRGGADTEAFF.

This clone turned up a few times. V is TRBV11-2 and J is TRBJ2-2; 8 bases line up with TRBD2. Germline CDR1 and CDR2: SGHAT and FQNNGV. The CDR3 has 14 residues. V shed 1 base and J 5 bases; nucleotides not matched to a gene: 0. The CDR3 DNA reads as TGTGCCAGCAGCTTAGCGGGGGGGACCGGGGAGCTGTTTTTT. This sequence encodes CASSLAGGTGELFF.

For the CDR3, the DNA is TGTGCCAGCAGTGAATGGGCAGGGGGCTTCTCTGGAAACACCATATATTTT. This codes for CASSEWAGGFSGNTIYF. The chain joins TRBV25-1 to TRBJ1-3; 8 bases line up with TRBD1. Germline assignment: CDR1 MGHDK and CDR2 SYGVNS. J gave up 0 bases and V 1 base, and 5 bases lay outside the gene matches. This CDR3 spans 17 amino acids.

In nucleotides, the CDR3 is TGTGCCTTAGCGGGAGGGTCCCACGAGCAGTACTTC. Residues: CALAGGSHEQYF. This chain uses TRBV30 with TRBJ2-7; TRBD2 matches 11 bases. The trim removed 7 bases at V and 5 bases at J, leaving 4 bases unmatched. This CDR3 contains 12 residues. Germline CDR1 and CDR2: GTSNPN and SVGIG (reference sequence).

V gene TRBV7-3 combines with J gene TRBJ1-4, with D unclear. Per germline, CDR1 SGHTA and CDR2 FQGTGA. The CDR3 loop spans 13 amino acids. Trimming took off 2 bases at V and 8 bases at J, with 9 bases between the two ends. The CDR3 DNA reads TGTGCCAGCAGCTTACAAACGAGGGAAAAACTGTTTTTT. Its protein is CASSLQTREKLFF. The complete variable domain, with remaining parts taken from reference TRBV7-3 and TRBJ1-4, reads GAGVSQTPSNKVTEKGKYVELRCDPISGHTALYWYRQSLGQGPEFLIYFQGTGAADDSGLPNDRFFAVRPEGSVSTLKIQRTERGDSAVYLCASSLQTREKLFFGSGTQLSVL.

The chain has TRBV29-1 and TRBJ2-1, with 12 nucleotides matching TRBD2. The junction had 5 bases not matched to a gene; V was cut back by 5 bases and J by 0 bases. Germline V CDR1 and CDR2: SQVTM, ANQGSEA. This CDR3 has 16 amino acids. CDR3 coding DNA: TGCAGCGTTCGAAAGACTAGCGGGAGCTCCTACAATGAGCAGTTCTTC. Protein product: CSVRKTSGSSYNEQFF.

This clone was observed once. The chain joins TRBV6-5 to TRBJ2-2, with D perhaps TRBD2 (6 bases). V was pared by 4 bases and J by 6 bases, with 12 bases between. The germline CDR1 and CDR2 sequences are MNHEY and SVGAGI. The CDR3 totals 14 residues. The CDR3 coding sequence is TGTGCCAGCAGTTTACGACAGCGGGCCGGGGAGCTGTTTTTT. It specifies CASSLRQRAGELFF.

The genes are TRBV7-6 and TRBJ2-2, with 10 bases fitting TRBD1. V lost 8 bases to trimming and J lost 7 bases; unmatched junction nucleotides: 13. The germline gives CDR1 SGHVS, CDR2 FNYEAQ. CDR3 length: 16 amino acids. CDR3 nucleotides: TGTGCCAGCGCCGGGACAGGGGAAATGTGGAACGGGGAGCTGTTTTTT. The encoded protein is CASAGTGEMWNGELFF.

V and J are TRBV5-1 and TRBJ2-5; weak D call: TRBD2 (6 bases). Germline V lookup: CDR1 SGHRS, CDR2 YFSETQ. V lost 3 bases and J 1 base, leaving 10 bases between the germline ends. This CDR3 is built from 14 residues. Here the CDR3 reads CASSSGGAQETQYF. The CDR3 nucleotides are TGCGCCAGCAGCTCCGGGGGAGCCCAAGAGACCCAGTACTTC.

V gene TRBV19 combines with J gene TRBJ2-4, with a tentative D call TRBD2 (7 bases). The germline V gene encodes CDR1 LNHDA and CDR2 SQIVND (reference sequence). Deletions cut 3 bases from V and 5 bases from J, with 14 bases between. The CDR3 consists of 15 residues. In DNA form, the CDR3 reads TGTGCCAGTAGTATGCCGAGGGGGGGGGAAAACATTCAGTACTTC. It yields the protein CASSMPRGGENIQYF.

This clone was counted only a few times. The V gene is TRBV19, the J gene TRBJ1-2; D not resolved. The CDR3 runs to 12 residues. Trimming pared 4 bases from V and 4 bases from J, leaving 7 bases between. The germline CDR1 and CDR2 sequences are LNHDA and SQIVND (reference sequence). The CDR3 region has the DNA TGTGCCAGTAGTAACCAGGTCTATGGCTACACCTTC. Residues: CASSNQVYGYTF.

The DNA of the CDR3 is TGTGCCAGCAGCTCAGGGGTGGATCGTACAGATACGCAGTATTTT. Translated, it gives CASSSGVDRTDTQYF. The rearrangement joins TRBV11-3 to TRBJ2-3, with TRBD1 as a possible D gene (6 bases). In germline, CDR1 is SGHNT, CDR2 YENEEA. The CDR3 sequence is 15 residues long. V was pared by 4 bases and J by 3 bases, with 14 bases between.

The rearrangement links TRBV12-5 to TRBJ2-5; D call uncertain. The CDR3 totals 13 residues. The V gene lost 6 bases and the J gene lost 4 bases, with 12 bases spanning the gap. Germline V gives CDR1 LGHNT, CDR2 FRNRAP. The CDR3 region is CASGSYTVETQYF. The CDR3 DNA reads as TGTGCTAGTGGAAGCTATACCGTAGAGACCCAGTACTTC.

This chain links TRBV7-3 with TRBJ2-3, with TRBD1 matching 10 bases. Trimming removed 4 bases from V and 2 bases from J; junction bases left unmatched: 3. This CDR3 has 15 residues. CDR1 and CDR2 from the germline V gene are SGHTA and FQGTGA. DNA for the CDR3: TGTGCCAGCAGCTGGGGACAGGGGATCACAGATACGCAGTATTTT. Encoded protein: CASSWGQGITDTQYF.

This chain links TRBV7-9 with TRBJ2-1, with TRBD2 identical over 8 bases. The CDR3 is 14 residues long. J was trimmed by 8 bases and V by 5 bases; bases with no gene match: 8. Germline V lookup: CDR1 SEHNR, CDR2 FQNEAQ (reference sequence). The chain's CDR3 is CASSPSPGGDEQFF. The CDR3 DNA sequence: TGTGCCAGCAGCCCTTCCCCGGGGGGGGATGAGCAGTTCTTC.

V usage is TRBV5-1 and J usage is TRBJ1-1; D may be TRBD1 (5 bases). Germline CDR1 is SGHRS and CDR2 is YFSETQ. Trimming took off 8 bases at V and 0 bases at J, with 14 bases between the two ends. The CDR3 is 14 residues long. The CDR3 region is CASTSAGLNTEAFF. The CDR3 region has the DNA TGCGCCAGTACCTCAGCGGGGCTGAACACTGAAGCTTTCTTT.

This clone has just a few counts. The rearrangement joins TRBV29-1 to TRBJ2-1; D is perhaps TRBD1 (5 bases). The V end lost 4 bases, the J end lost 10 bases, and 11 bases lay between the germline ends. CDR1 is SQVTM and CDR2 is ANQGSEA in the germline V gene. The CDR3 runs 11 residues. The CDR3 DNA is TGCAGCGTTGTAGGGGTTCGGGAGCAGTTCTTC. As protein: CSVVGVREQFF.

This clone appeared once. The V gene is TRBV4-1, the J gene TRBJ2-1; 7 positions agree with TRBD2. This CDR3 comprises 17 residues. Germline loops: CDR1 MGHRA, CDR2 YSYEKL. V shed 2 bases, J shed 8 bases, and the junction held 15 bases outside the gene matches. As DNA, the CDR3 is TGCGCCAGCAGCCAAAGACCCAGCGGGATAGCCAGGGATGAGCAGTTCTTC. Translating it yields CASSQRPSGIARDEQFF.

This clone is a singleton in its sample. The chain couples TRBV29-1 to TRBJ2-1; TRBD2 matches at 7 bases. The CDR3 loop spans 13 amino acids. Germline trimming cut 6 bases from V and 6 bases from J; bases unmatched to any gene: 8. CDR1 is SQVTM, CDR2 ANQGSEA, per germline. The CDR3 sequence is CSVSPGLSNEQFF. The CDR3, as DNA: TGCAGCGTCTCACCGGGACTAAGCAATGAGCAGTTCTTC.

This chain links TRBV15 with TRBJ1-4; TRBD1 matches at 9 bases. This CDR3 comprises 16 residues. V shed 1 base and J 8 bases; nucleotides not matched to a gene: 8. Germline assignment: CDR1 LNHNV and CDR2 YYDKDF (reference sequence). The DNA of the CDR3 is TGTGCCACCAGCAGAGGTCGACAGGGGGGGACGGAAAAACTGTTTTTT. It yields the protein CATSRGRQGGTEKLFF.

The J gene is TRBJ2-1, the V gene TRBV11-3; D uncertain. V was shortened by 5 bases and J by 0 bases, with 11 bases between the two germline ends. Per germline, CDR1 SGHNT and CDR2 YENEEA. The CDR3 has 15 residues. The CDR3 loop reads CASSIGLSSYNEQFF. The CDR3 DNA follows: TGTGCCAGCAGCATAGGCCTGAGCTCCTACAATGAGCAGTTCTTC.